The T cell receptor (beta chain) under discussion was sequenced for a study of blood T cell repertoires in COVID-19. The wider study: The origin of the acute and convalescent COVID-19 samples was the United States, Italy and Spain.

J was trimmed by 6 bases and V by 6 bases; bases with no gene match: 24. The germline gives CDR1 SGHTS, CDR2 YDEGEE. The CDR3 contains 19 residues. This clone appeared a few times. Each participant's cohort was designated according to participant-reported clinical history. All recovered Cohort 3 donors got two negative PCRs, got clearance, or saw symptom resolution. Source study methods: For nucleated cells, counts were estimated from reference gene primer amplification. Using immunoSEQ multiplex PCR, the repertoire was profiled, and TCRdb retains in-frame clones only, with some absent. From that table come the V and J calls and clone size; the DNA was used to work out D and trimming. This sample has a few hundred thousand clones, with 88% found just once.

The sequenced sample consisted of PBMCs or T cells enriched from blood (not recorded which). The sequence was obtained from a woman younger than 35 who had recovered from COVID-19. The rearrangement uses TRBV5-8 and TRBJ1-1, with 9 bases matching TRBD1. This CDR3 reads CASISHIFSRSGQGAEAFF. CDR3 nucleotide sequence: TGTGCCAGCATTTCCCATATATTCAGTCGGTCGGGACAGGGCGCTGAAGCTTTCTTT.